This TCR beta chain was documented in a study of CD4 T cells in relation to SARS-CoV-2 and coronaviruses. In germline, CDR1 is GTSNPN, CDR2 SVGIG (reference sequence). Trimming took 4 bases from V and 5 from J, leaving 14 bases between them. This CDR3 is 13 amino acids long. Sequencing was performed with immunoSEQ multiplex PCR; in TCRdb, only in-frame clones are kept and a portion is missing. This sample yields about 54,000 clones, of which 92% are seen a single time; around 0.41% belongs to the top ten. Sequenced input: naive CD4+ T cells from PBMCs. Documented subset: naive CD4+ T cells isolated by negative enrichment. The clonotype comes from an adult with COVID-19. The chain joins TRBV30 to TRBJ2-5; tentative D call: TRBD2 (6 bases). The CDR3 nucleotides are TGTGCCTGGACAATAAGGCGGGACGAGACCCAGTACTTC. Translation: CAWTIRRDETQYF.